This TCR beta chain was profiled in a study of blood T cell repertoires in COVID-19. In the study overall: T cells, B-cell-depleted T cells, or PBMCs provided the cDNA or gDNA that served as material.

The V gene's germline CDR1 is MNHEY and CDR2 SVGAGI. J lost 9 bases, V lost 5 bases, and 10 bases had no gene match. The CDR3 extends over 14 amino acids. Here immunoSEQ multiplex PCR was the method, and the copy in TCRdb shows in-frame clones only, minus some. The sample includes roughly 290,000 clones, more than 75% of them seen just once. Input material: peripheral blood. This receptor was identified in a woman aged 25 to 39 who had recovered from COVID-19. V is TRBV6-5 and J is TRBJ2-7, with 10 nucleotides matching TRBD1. The CDR3 sequence is CASSLDRGLSGQYF. DNA for the CDR3: TGTGCCAGCAGTCTAGACAGGGGGCTGTCCGGGCAGTACTTC.